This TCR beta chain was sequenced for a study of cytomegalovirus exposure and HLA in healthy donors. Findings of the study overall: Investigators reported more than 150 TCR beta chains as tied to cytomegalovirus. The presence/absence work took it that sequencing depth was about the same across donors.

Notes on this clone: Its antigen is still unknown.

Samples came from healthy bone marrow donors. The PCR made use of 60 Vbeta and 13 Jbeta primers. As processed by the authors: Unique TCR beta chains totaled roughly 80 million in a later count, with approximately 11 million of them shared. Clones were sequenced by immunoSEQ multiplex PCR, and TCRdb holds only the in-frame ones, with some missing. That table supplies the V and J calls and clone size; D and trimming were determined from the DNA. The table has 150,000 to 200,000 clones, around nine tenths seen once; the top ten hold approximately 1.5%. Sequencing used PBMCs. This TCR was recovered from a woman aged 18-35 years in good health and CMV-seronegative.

The CDR3 loop is CASRGGRGQGTGELFF. DNA of the CDR3: TGTGCCAGCAGGGGGGGCAGGGGGCAAGGGACCGGGGAGCTGTTTTTT. The chain uses TRBV27 and TRBJ2-2; 8 positions match TRBD1. CDR3 length equals 16 residues. The J segment lost 5 bases and the V segment lost 6 bases, leaving 11 bases of the junction unmatched. Germline values: CDR1 MNHEY, CDR2 SMNVEV (reference sequence).